A selection of T cell receptor beta chains follows, all from one sample in a study of blood T cell repertoires in COVID-19. Here immunoSEQ multiplex PCR was the method, and the copy in TCRdb shows in-frame clones only, minus some. The sample shows around 60,000 clones, around 82% of them seen only once. Sequenced input: peripheral blood. The receptors were gathered from a man aged 60-69 years with COVID-19, enrolled during active disease. CDR3s include the opening cysteine and the closing phenylalanine or tryptophan. Each record gives: J gene, D gene, clone size, V gene, CDR3 DNA, CDR3 protein. The D gene is left open where the match is weak. Size is omitted from some rows. Given values are once, few, many or a class for expanded clones.

J gene: TRBJ1-3; D gene: NA; clone size: NA; V gene: TRBV9; CDR3 DNA: TGTGCCAGCAGCGTAGGATCCCTGATGGGGGCCTCTGGAAACACCATATATTTT; CDR3 protein: CASSVGSLMGASGNTIYF
J gene: TRBJ2-7; D gene: NA; clone size: NA; V gene: TRBV2; CDR3 DNA: TGTGCCAGCAGTGCAAGGGGGGGGCCCTACGAGCAGTACTTC; CDR3 protein: CASSARGGPYEQYF
J gene: TRBJ2-7; D gene: TRBD2; clone size: NA; V gene: TRBV6-5; CDR3 DNA: TGTGCCGCGGGGGGGCGACAGGCTAGCTCCTACGAGCAGTACTTC; CDR3 protein: CAAGGRQASSYEQYF
J gene: TRBJ2-5; D gene: TRBD1; clone size: NA; V gene: TRBV5-1; CDR3 DNA: TGCGCCAGCAGCCCCGGGACAGGGGGTTACCAAGAGACCCAGTACTTC; CDR3 protein: CASSPGTGGYQETQYF
J gene: TRBJ1-4; D gene: NA; clone size: NA; V gene: TRBV18; CDR3 DNA: TGTGCCAGCTCACCCCGTCGATTCGGAGTGTCAACTAATGAAAAACTGTTTTTT; CDR3 protein: CASSPRRFGVSTNEKLFF
J gene: TRBJ1-5; D gene: NA; clone size: NA; V gene: TRBV10-3; CDR3 DNA: TGTGCCATCAGTGAGGTCAGGGACAATCAGCCCCAGCATTTT; CDR3 protein: CAISEVRDNQPQHF
J gene: TRBJ2-5; D gene: NA; clone size: once; V gene: TRBV29-1; CDR3 DNA: TGCAGCGCCTGGACATTGGAGACCCAGTACTTC; CDR3 protein: CSAWTLETQYF
J gene: TRBJ2-5; D gene: TRBD2; clone size: NA; V gene: TRBV6-2/TRBV6-3; CDR3 DNA: TGTGCCAGCAGCCCAGTCTTCTCGGGGGGAACGGGCCAAGAGACCCAGTACTTC; CDR3 protein: CASSPVFSGGTGQETQYF
J gene: TRBJ1-5; D gene: NA; clone size: NA; V gene: TRBV10-3; CDR3 DNA: TGTGCCATCAGGGACAGTCTAAATCAGCCCCAGCATTTT; CDR3 protein: CAIRDSLNQPQHF
J gene: TRBJ2-7; D gene: TRBD1; clone size: NA; V gene: TRBV6-5; CDR3 DNA: TGTGCCAGCAGTTACGCCAGGGGGCACGAGCAGTACTTC; CDR3 protein: CASSYARGHEQYF
J gene: TRBJ2-7; D gene: NA; clone size: NA; V gene: TRBV5-1; CDR3 DNA: TGCGCCAGCAGCTTCGACGGGACATCCTACGAGCAGTACTTC; CDR3 protein: CASSFDGTSYEQYF
J gene: TRBJ2-1; D gene: TRBD2; clone size: NA; V gene: TRBV5-1; CDR3 DNA: TGCGCCAGCAGCTCATTAGCGGGGGGGAAAAGTGATGAGCAGTTCTTC; CDR3 protein: CASSSLAGGKSDEQFF
J gene: TRBJ1-1; D gene: TRBD1; clone size: NA; V gene: TRBV7-9; CDR3 DNA: TGTGCCAGCAGCCCTCTCCGGGACAGGAACACTGAAGCTTTCTTT; CDR3 protein: CASSPLRDRNTEAFF
J gene: TRBJ2-7; D gene: TRBD1; clone size: few; V gene: TRBV7-9; CDR3 DNA: TGTGCCAGCAGCTTTGACTGGGACAGGGTAATCGAGCAGTACTTC; CDR3 protein: CASSFDWDRVIEQYF
J gene: TRBJ1-1; D gene: TRBD1; clone size: NA; V gene: TRBV6-2/TRBV6-3; CDR3 DNA: TGTGCCAGCAGTTACCCAACAGGGGATGGGGTTGACACTGAAGCTTTCTTT; CDR3 protein: CASSYPTGDGVDTEAFF
J gene: TRBJ1-3; D gene: NA; clone size: few; V gene: TRBV11-2; CDR3 DNA: TGTGCCAGCAGCTTTGCACTCGGTCCCTCTGGAAACACCATATATTTT; CDR3 protein: CASSFALGPSGNTIYF
J gene: TRBJ2-7; D gene: NA; clone size: NA; V gene: TRBV11-1; CDR3 DNA: TGTGCCAGCAGCTTAGGAGGGTTTAGCTCCTACGAGCAGTACTTC; CDR3 protein: CASSLGGFSSYEQYF
J gene: TRBJ1-1; D gene: TRBD1; clone size: NA; V gene: TRBV10-2; CDR3 DNA: TGCGCCAGCAGTGATGCGGACAGGGGAATTGAAGCTTTCTTT; CDR3 protein: CASSDADRGIEAFF
J gene: TRBJ2-2; D gene: NA; clone size: NA; V gene: TRBV27; CDR3 DNA: TGTGCCAGCACCCTCAGGCGGAACACCGGGGAGCTGTTTTTT; CDR3 protein: CASTLRRNTGELFF
J gene: TRBJ1-1; D gene: NA; clone size: NA; V gene: TRBV5-6; CDR3 DNA: TGTGCCAGCAGCCCGGGATTGGGGACTGAAGCTTTCTTT; CDR3 protein: CASSPGLGTEAFF
J gene: TRBJ2-3; D gene: TRBD2; clone size: NA; V gene: TRBV19; CDR3 DNA: TGTGCCAGTAGTCTAGGGTGGGGGGGAGATACGCAGTATTTT; CDR3 protein: CASSLGWGGDTQYF
J gene: TRBJ2-1; D gene: NA; clone size: NA; V gene: TRBV4-1; CDR3 DNA: TGCGCCAGCAGCCAAGAAACTTACTACAATGAGCAGTTCTTC; CDR3 protein: CASSQETYYNEQFF
J gene: TRBJ1-1; D gene: NA; clone size: NA; V gene: TRBV12-3/TRBV12-4; CDR3 DNA: TGTGCCAGCAGTTTTATCGGGGGCACTGAAGCTTTCTTT; CDR3 protein: CASSFIGGTEAFF
J gene: TRBJ2-2; D gene: TRBD1; clone size: once; V gene: TRBV5-4; CDR3 DNA: TGTGCCAGCAGCTCCGGACAGGGAAGTATGGCCGGGGAGCTGTTTTTT; CDR3 protein: CASSSGQGSMAGELFF
J gene: TRBJ2-1; D gene: NA; clone size: once; V gene: TRBV4-2; CDR3 DNA: TGTGCCAGCAGCCAAGATTCCCAGTATGAGCAGTTCTTC; CDR3 protein: CASSQDSQYEQFF
J gene: TRBJ2-7; D gene: NA; clone size: NA; V gene: TRBV11-1; CDR3 DNA: TGTGCCAGCAGCCCGGGGGGCGGGAGCTCCTACGAGCAGTACTTC; CDR3 protein: CASSPGGGSSYEQYF
J gene: TRBJ2-7; D gene: TRBD2; clone size: NA; V gene: TRBV7-3; CDR3 DNA: TGTGCCAGCAGCTTATGGGCGGGGGTGGCCTACGAGCAGTACTTC; CDR3 protein: CASSLWAGVAYEQYF
J gene: TRBJ2-7; D gene: NA; clone size: NA; V gene: TRBV5-1; CDR3 DNA: TGCGCCAGCAGCTTGTTGGTGGGAAAGCGGACCTACGAGCAGTACTTC; CDR3 protein: CASSLLVGKRTYEQYF
J gene: TRBJ2-5; D gene: TRBD1; clone size: NA; V gene: TRBV5-1; CDR3 DNA: TGCGCCAGCAGCTGGGGACAGGATGGGACCCCACAAGAGACCCAGTACTTC; CDR3 protein: CASSWGQDGTPQETQYF
J gene: TRBJ1-3; D gene: TRBD1; clone size: NA; V gene: TRBV19; CDR3 DNA: TGTGCCAGTACTGGACAGGTAGCTGGAAACACCATATATTTT; CDR3 protein: CASTGQVAGNTIYF
J gene: TRBJ2-1; D gene: TRBD2; clone size: NA; V gene: TRBV19; CDR3 DNA: TGTGCCAGTAGTCAACTAGCGGGGAGCTCCTACAATGAGCAGTTCTTC; CDR3 protein: CASSQLAGSSYNEQFF
J gene: TRBJ2-6; D gene: NA; clone size: NA; V gene: TRBV2; CDR3 DNA: TGTGCCAGCAGTGAAGGTGGGACACTCTCTGGGGCCAACGTCCTGACTTTC; CDR3 protein: CASSEGGTLSGANVLTF
J gene: TRBJ2-7; D gene: NA; clone size: NA; V gene: TRBV11-2; CDR3 DNA: TGTGCCAGCAGTTCCGGACAGGGAGGGGTGCACTACGAGCAGTACTTC; CDR3 protein: CASSSGQGGVHYEQYF
J gene: TRBJ1-2; D gene: NA; clone size: NA; V gene: TRBV5-1; CDR3 DNA: TGCGCCAGCAGCCTTCCGGGGGGCGACTATGGCTACACCTTC; CDR3 protein: CASSLPGGDYGYTF
J gene: TRBJ1-2; D gene: NA; clone size: NA; V gene: TRBV3-1/TRBV3-2; CDR3 DNA: TGTGCCAGCAGCCCAATCATTGACAGAACTAAAGCTAACTATGGCTACACCTTC; CDR3 protein: CASSPIIDRTKANYGYTF
J gene: TRBJ2-3; D gene: TRBD2; clone size: once; V gene: TRBV18; CDR3 DNA: TGTGCCAGCTCACCGCTTCAGCGGGGAACAGGCACAGATACGCAGTATTTT; CDR3 protein: CASSPLQRGTGTDTQYF
J gene: TRBJ1-2; D gene: NA; clone size: NA; V gene: TRBV5-1; CDR3 DNA: TGCGCCAGCAGCTTGGTTCCCAGGGAGGGTATCGGGTATGGCTACACCTTC; CDR3 protein: CASSLVPREGIGYGYTF
J gene: TRBJ2-2; D gene: TRBD1; clone size: NA; V gene: TRBV29-1; CDR3 DNA: TGCAGCGTTCCTAAAAAAACAGGGGAGATGGCCGGGGAGCTGTTTTTT; CDR3 protein: CSVPKKTGEMAGELFF
J gene: TRBJ2-1; D gene: TRBD2; clone size: NA; V gene: TRBV7-9; CDR3 DNA: TGTGCCAGCAGCTTCAGCGGGGGGGCCGTCAATGAGCAGTTCTTC; CDR3 protein: CASSFSGGAVNEQFF
J gene: TRBJ2-3; D gene: NA; clone size: NA; V gene: TRBV11-2; CDR3 DNA: TGTGCCAGCAGCTTAGAGGCCAGGGGCTTAAGCACAGATACGCAGTATTTT; CDR3 protein: CASSLEARGLSTDTQYF
J gene: TRBJ1-1; D gene: TRBD1; clone size: NA; V gene: TRBV3-1/TRBV3-2; CDR3 DNA: TGTGCCAGCAGCCGGTTGGACAGGATTGGGAACACTGAAGCTTTCTTT; CDR3 protein: CASSRLDRIGNTEAFF
J gene: TRBJ1-1; D gene: NA; clone size: NA; V gene: TRBV5-1; CDR3 DNA: TGCGCCAGCAGCTTGGTTGGGGGGGCGGACACTGAAGCTTTCTTT; CDR3 protein: CASSLVGGADTEAFF
J gene: TRBJ1-2; D gene: TRBD1; clone size: NA; V gene: TRBV29-1; CDR3 DNA: TGCAGCGTTGATACAGGGGCTAACTATGGCTACACCTTC; CDR3 protein: CSVDTGANYGYTF
J gene: TRBJ1-5; D gene: TRBD1; clone size: NA; V gene: TRBV24-1; CDR3 DNA: TGTGCCACCAGTGATTTAGGCAGGGGGCAAAGGGGCAATCAGCCCCAGCATTTT; CDR3 protein: CATSDLGRGQRGNQPQHF
J gene: TRBJ2-3; D gene: NA; clone size: once; V gene: TRBV18; CDR3 DNA: TGTGCCAGCTCAGACTCTGAAGGAGCCGGCACAGATACGCAGTATTTT; CDR3 protein: CASSDSEGAGTDTQYF
J gene: TRBJ1-1; D gene: NA; clone size: NA; V gene: TRBV6-6; CDR3 DNA: TGTGCCAGCAGTTACTTAGGGATGGGAGGTCTGACTGAAGCTTTCTTT; CDR3 protein: CASSYLGMGGLTEAFF
J gene: TRBJ2-7; D gene: NA; clone size: few; V gene: TRBV28; CDR3 DNA: TGTGCCAGCAGGGGAGCCCCCTACGAGCAGTACTTC; CDR3 protein: CASRGAPYEQYF
J gene: TRBJ2-7; D gene: TRBD1; clone size: NA; V gene: TRBV19; CDR3 DNA: TGTGCCAGTAGCCAGGACAGGGGGCTCGAGCAGTACTTC; CDR3 protein: CASSQDRGLEQYF
J gene: TRBJ2-2; D gene: NA; clone size: NA; V gene: TRBV5-4; CDR3 DNA: TGTGCCAGCAGCTTGAAGAGTGAGGTGACCGGGGAGCTGTTTTTT; CDR3 protein: CASSLKSEVTGELFF
J gene: TRBJ1-1; D gene: TRBD1; clone size: few; V gene: TRBV10-1; CDR3 DNA: TGCGCCAGCAGTGTGGCCAGGGGGCACACTGAAGCTTTCTTT; CDR3 protein: CASSVARGHTEAFF
J gene: TRBJ1-1; D gene: NA; clone size: once; V gene: TRBV11-2; CDR3 DNA: TGTGCCAGCAGCCTCCCCCTAGGTACTGAAGCTTTCTTT; CDR3 protein: CASSLPLGTEAFF
J gene: TRBJ2-1; D gene: NA; clone size: NA; V gene: TRBV18; CDR3 DNA: TGTGCCAGCTCGTCCGTCCATAGGAGTGAGCAGTTCTTC; CDR3 protein: CASSSVHRSEQFF
J gene: TRBJ2-3; D gene: NA; clone size: NA; V gene: TRBV11-3; CDR3 DNA: TGTGCCAGCAGCTTACTGGGACTTAGCACAGATACGCAGTATTTT; CDR3 protein: CASSLLGLSTDTQYF
J gene: TRBJ2-7; D gene: TRBD1; clone size: once; V gene: TRBV5-6; CDR3 DNA: TGTGCCAGCAGTTCAGCTGGCAGGGGGAGCTCCTACGAGCAGTACTTC; CDR3 protein: CASSSAGRGSSYEQYF
J gene: TRBJ1-5; D gene: NA; clone size: NA; V gene: TRBV5-5; CDR3 DNA: TGTGCCAGCAGTACGGACAGTACCTATCAGCCCCAGCATTTT; CDR3 protein: CASSTDSTYQPQHF
J gene: TRBJ1-2; D gene: TRBD1; clone size: NA; V gene: TRBV10-3; CDR3 DNA: TGTGCCATCAGTCCGGGACAGGGACACTATGGCTACACCTTC; CDR3 protein: CAISPGQGHYGYTF
J gene: TRBJ1-1; D gene: NA; clone size: few; V gene: TRBV5-3; CDR3 DNA: TGTGCCAGAAGCTTGAATCCGGTTTCAGCGGTGATGGACACTGAAGCTTTCTTT; CDR3 protein: CARSLNPVSAVMDTEAFF
J gene: TRBJ1-2; D gene: TRBD1; clone size: NA; V gene: TRBV18; CDR3 DNA: TGTGCCAGCTCACAAGGGACAGGGGATCAGGACGGCTACACCTTC; CDR3 protein: CASSQGTGDQDGYTF
J gene: TRBJ1-5; D gene: NA; clone size: NA; V gene: TRBV4-1; CDR3 DNA: TGCGCCAGCAGCCAAACGGGACTGAGAGGGCCTCAGCCCCAGCATTTT; CDR3 protein: CASSQTGLRGPQPQHF
J gene: TRBJ1-5; D gene: NA; clone size: few; V gene: TRBV9; CDR3 DNA: TGTGCCAGCAGCGTAGAGGGAGGGGATCAGCCCCAGCATTTT; CDR3 protein: CASSVEGGDQPQHF